These 8 T cell receptor beta chains came from one sample sequenced in a study of response to subunit inactivated influenza vaccine. TCRdb re-analysed the RT-PCR reads in MiXCR, keeping a single row per CDR3 protein. The sample lists 150,000 to 200,000 distinct CDR3 sequences, roughly 8.7% occurring once. Sequenced material: non-naive T cells sorted from PBMCs, taken on the day of vaccination. These receptors originate from a man aged 50 to 59 who received an inactivated influenza vaccine.

This clonotype was seen a few times. The genes are TRBV30 and TRBJ2-1; 11 nucleotides agree with TRBD2. V was pared by 1 base and J by 5 bases, with 1 base of the junction left unmatched. Germline V lookup: CDR1 GTSNPN, CDR2 SVGIG (reference sequence). The CDR3 runs 14 residues. This chain's CDR3 is CAWSGGLADNEQFF. The DNA of the CDR3 is TGTGCCTGGAGTGGGGGACTAGCGGACAATGAGCAGTTCTTC. Full variable domain (missing parts from reference TRBV30 and TRBJ2-1): SQTIHQWPATLVQPVGSPLSLECTVEGTSNPNLYWYRQAAGRGLQLLFYSVGIGQISSEVPQNLSASRPQDRQFILSSKKLLLSDSGFYLCAWSGGLADNEQFFGPGTRLTVL.

In its sample, this clonotype was seen many times. This rearrangement joins TRBV4-1 to TRBJ2-5; 7 nucleotides agree with TRBD2. The CDR3 extends over 14 amino acids. The junction had 1 base not matched to a gene; V was cut back by 1 base and J by 2 bases. Germline-derived CDR1 and CDR2 are MGHRA and YSYEKL. For the CDR3, the DNA is TGCGCCAGCAGCCAAGTCGGGGGGCAAGAGACCCAGTACTTC. It yields the protein CASSQVGGQETQYF.

This chain links TRBV24-1 with TRBJ1-4; 8 bases match TRBD1. Per the germline V gene, CDR1 is KGHDR and CDR2 is SFDVKD. The CDR3 consists of 13 residues. Trimming cost V 7 bases and J 8 bases; bases outside gene matches: 5. The CDR3 region is CATRRTGLEKLFF. For the CDR3, the DNA is TGTGCCACCAGGAGGACAGGGTTGGAAAAACTGTTTTTT.

This clonotype has just a few counts. The chain links TRBV11-2 to TRBJ2-6, with unresolved D. The CDR3 is 13 residues long. The V end lost 8 bases, the J end lost 0 bases, and 5 bases lay between the germline ends. Germline-derived CDR1 and CDR2 are SGHAT and FQNNGV. Here the CDR3 reads CASAYSGANVLTF. The CDR3 coding sequence is TGTGCCAGCGCCTACTCTGGGGCCAACGTCCTGACTTTC.

The rearrangement links TRBV7-8 to TRBJ1-5; D may be TRBD1 (6 bases). The germline V gene encodes CDR1 SGHVS and CDR2 FQNEAQ. Trimming took 1 base from V and 3 from J, leaving 10 bases between them. The CDR3 covers 15 residues. CDR3 DNA sequence: TGTGCCAGCAGCTTAGGTACAGGGTTCAATCAGCCCCAGCATTTT. Protein sequence: CASSLGTGFNQPQHF.

The chain recombines TRBV7-2 with TRBJ2-7; the D gene is possibly TRBD1 (5 bases). The CDR3 extends over 15 amino acids. Germline loops: CDR1 SGHTA, CDR2 FQGNSA. V gave up 1 base and J gave up 3 bases, with 13 bases separating them. Here the CDR3 DNA reads TGTGCCAGCAGCTTAGATCAGGGAACCTACTACGAGCAGTACTTC. Translating it yields CASSLDQGTYYEQYF.

V is TRBV7-9 and J is TRBJ2-4; no clear D gene. This CDR3 has 15 residues. Germline CDR1 reads SEHNR; CDR2 reads FQNEAQ (reference sequence). In DNA, the CDR3 is TGTGTTACATCCGAGGCAGAGCTAGCCAAAAACATTCAGTACTTC. The encoded protein is CVTSEAELAKNIQYF. The complete variable domain, with remaining parts taken from reference TRBV7-9 and TRBJ2-4, reads DTGVSQNPRHKITKRGQNVTFRCDPISEHNRLYWYRQTLGQGPEFLTYFQNEAQLEKSRLLSDRFSAERPKGSFSTLEIQRTEQGDSAMYLCVTSEAELAKNIQYFGAGTRLSVL.

This clonotype has a handful of counts. The chain is built from TRBV28 and TRBJ1-6; perhaps TRBD1 as D (5 bases). Germline V gene lookup returns CDR1 MDHEN and CDR2 SYDVKM. Trimming removed 2 bases from V and 6 bases from J, with 8 bases in between. This CDR3 is 14 amino acids long. The CDR3 is CASSLRGINSPLHF. In DNA, the CDR3 is TGTGCCAGCAGTTTACGGGGCATTAATTCACCCCTCCACTTT.